This is a list of T cell receptor beta chains from one sample in a study of OX40 agonist ivuxolimab in advanced cancers. Sequenced by immunoSEQ multiplex PCR; TCRdb stores in-frame clones only, minus some. The data show some 64,000 clones, about 89% seen once. The input for sequencing was CD4+ or CD8+ T cells sorted from blood, taken in a trial of the OX40 agonist ivuxolimab. All receptors derive from an adult with an advanced solid tumor such as melanoma, head and neck, liver or kidney cancer. The CDR3 runs from the conserved cysteine through the conserved F or W. The order of the fields is D gene, V gene, J gene, clone size, CDR3 length, CDR3 protein, CDR3 DNA. The D gene is left open where the match is weak. Some rows have no size entry. The others give once, few or many, or a class for an expanded clone.

d_gene: TRBD1; v_gene: TRBV12-5; j_gene: TRBJ2-5; abundance: .; len: 14; CDR3aa: CASGQTGPQETQYF; CDR3nt: TGTGCTAGTGGTCAGACAGGGCCGCAAGAGACCCAGTACTTC
d_gene: TRBD1; v_gene: TRBV19; j_gene: TRBJ2-7; abundance: .; len: 17; CDR3aa: CARAGTGDFEDSYEQYF; CDR3nt: TGTGCCAGGGCCGGGACAGGAGATTTCGAAGACTCCTACGAGCAGTACTTC
d_gene: .; v_gene: TRBV5-5; j_gene: TRBJ1-2; abundance: .; len: 14; CDR3aa: CASSLGQVLYGYTF; CDR3nt: TGTGCCAGCAGCTTGGGTCAGGTCCTTTATGGCTACACCTTC
d_gene: TRBD2; v_gene: TRBV11-1; j_gene: TRBJ2-5; abundance: medium-sized; len: 15; CDR3aa: CASSLASGVAETQYF; CDR3nt: TGTGCCAGCAGCTTAGCCAGCGGGGTTGCGGAGACCCAGTACTTC
d_gene: .; v_gene: TRBV27; j_gene: TRBJ1-1; abundance: .; len: 14; CDR3aa: CASSLSGRNTEAFF; CDR3nt: TGTGCCAGCAGTTTATCAGGTCGGAACACTGAAGCTTTCTTT
d_gene: .; v_gene: TRBV27; j_gene: TRBJ2-5; abundance: .; len: 16; CDR3aa: CASSVAGFEYQETQYF; CDR3nt: TGTGCCAGCAGTGTGGCAGGGTTCGAGTACCAAGAGACCCAGTACTTC
d_gene: .; v_gene: TRBV28; j_gene: TRBJ1-1; abundance: .; len: 17; CDR3aa: CASSLLGHKNLNTEAFF; CDR3nt: TGTGCCAGCAGTTTACTGGGCCATAAGAATCTGAACACTGAAGCTTTCTTT
d_gene: .; v_gene: TRBV7-9; j_gene: TRBJ2-7; abundance: .; len: 11; CDR3aa: CASSLNYEQYF; CDR3nt: TGTGCCAGCAGCTTAAACTACGAGCAGTACTTC
d_gene: TRBD1; v_gene: TRBV2; j_gene: TRBJ1-2; abundance: .; len: 13; CDR3aa: CATSDRGNYGYTF; CDR3nt: TGTGCCACCTCCGACAGGGGTAACTATGGCTACACCTTC
d_gene: TRBD1; v_gene: TRBV6-1; j_gene: TRBJ1-1; abundance: .; len: 16; CDR3aa: CASSERTGGWYTEAFF; CDR3nt: TGTGCCAGCAGTGAAAGAACAGGGGGCTGGTACACTGAAGCTTTCTTT
d_gene: .; v_gene: TRBV7-3; j_gene: TRBJ2-7; abundance: .; len: 14; CDR3aa: CASSLKGDAYEQYF; CDR3nt: TGTGCCAGCAGCTTAAAAGGGGACGCCTACGAGCAGTACTTC
d_gene: .; v_gene: TRBV2; j_gene: TRBJ2-7; abundance: few; len: 13; CDR3aa: CASSVPGPREQYF; CDR3nt: TGTGCCAGCAGTGTGCCGGGACCCCGCGAGCAGTACTTC
d_gene: .; v_gene: TRBV19; j_gene: TRBJ1-2; abundance: .; len: 11; CDR3aa: CASSTGKGYTF; CDR3nt: TGTGCCAGTAGTACAGGGAAGGGCTACACCTTC
d_gene: .; v_gene: TRBV7-8; j_gene: TRBJ2-1; abundance: .; len: 15; CDR3aa: CASSLEGSTYNEQFF; CDR3nt: TGTGCCAGCAGCTTAGAAGGCTCCACCTACAATGAGCAGTTCTTC
d_gene: .; v_gene: TRBV14; j_gene: TRBJ2-7; abundance: .; len: 11; CDR3aa: CASSLFYEQYF; CDR3nt: TGTGCCAGCAGCCTTTTCTACGAGCAGTACTTC
d_gene: TRBD1; v_gene: TRBV19; j_gene: TRBJ2-2; abundance: .; len: 16; CDR3aa: CASSPRGQGITGELFF; CDR3nt: TGTGCCAGTAGCCCCCGGGGACAGGGGATCACCGGGGAGCTGTTTTTT
d_gene: .; v_gene: TRBV15; j_gene: TRBJ1-1; abundance: .; len: 13; CDR3aa: CATSDTLNTEAFF; CDR3nt: TGTGCCACCTCCGACACCTTGAACACTGAAGCTTTCTTT
d_gene: TRBD1; v_gene: TRBV7-8; j_gene: TRBJ2-1; abundance: .; len: 13; CDR3aa: CASTGGGLNEQFF; CDR3nt: TGTGCCTCGACAGGGGGCGGCCTCAATGAGCAGTTCTTC
d_gene: TRBD2; v_gene: TRBV10-1; j_gene: TRBJ2-3; abundance: .; len: 14; CDR3aa: CASSVAGVTDTQYF; CDR3nt: TGCGCCAGCAGCGTAGCGGGGGTCACAGATACGCAGTATTTT
d_gene: .; v_gene: TRBV4-1; j_gene: TRBJ2-2; abundance: .; len: 14; CDR3aa: CASSQDFPPGELFF; CDR3nt: TGCGCCAGCAGCCAAGACTTCCCCCCCGGGGAGCTGTTTTTT
d_gene: .; v_gene: TRBV6-6; j_gene: TRBJ2-7; abundance: .; len: 13; CDR3aa: CASSYPVDGEQYF; CDR3nt: TGTGCCAGCAGTTACCCCGTGGACGGAGAGCAGTACTTC
d_gene: .; v_gene: TRBV7-9; j_gene: TRBJ2-3; abundance: .; len: 17; CDR3aa: CASSLVFSDGGTDTQYF; CDR3nt: TGTGCCAGCAGCTTAGTGTTTTCAGACGGGGGCACAGATACGCAGTATTTT
d_gene: .; v_gene: TRBV29-1; j_gene: TRBJ1-1; abundance: .; len: 12; CDR3aa: CSVEYQDLEAFF; CDR3nt: TGCAGCGTTGAATACCAAGACCTTGAAGCTTTCTTT
d_gene: .; v_gene: TRBV5-4; j_gene: TRBJ2-7; abundance: .; len: 15; CDR3aa: CASSLVPGDSYEQYF; CDR3nt: TGTGCCAGCAGCTTGGTGCCAGGGGATTCCTACGAGCAGTACTTC
d_gene: .; v_gene: TRBV5-8; j_gene: TRBJ2-1; abundance: .; len: 15; CDR3aa: CASSLGESSYNEQFF; CDR3nt: TGTGCCAGCAGCTTGGGTGAAAGCTCCTACAATGAGCAGTTCTTC
d_gene: .; v_gene: TRBV4-1; j_gene: TRBJ1-3; abundance: .; len: 15; CDR3aa: CASSQREQLLDTIYF; CDR3nt: TGCGCCAGCTCCCAACGGGAACAGCTGCTCGACACCATATATTTT
d_gene: .; v_gene: TRBV11-2; j_gene: TRBJ2-7; abundance: .; len: 11; CDR3aa: CASSFVYEQYF; CDR3nt: TGTGCCAGCAGCTTCGTCTACGAGCAGTACTTC
d_gene: .; v_gene: TRBV9; j_gene: TRBJ2-3; abundance: few; len: 14; CDR3aa: CASSANGGRDTQYF; CDR3nt: TGTGCCAGCAGCGCGAACGGGGGCCGAGATACGCAGTATTTT
d_gene: .; v_gene: TRBV6-5; j_gene: TRBJ2-7; abundance: .; len: 15; CDR3aa: CASRWEAGKGYEQYF; CDR3nt: TGTGCCTCAAGGTGGGAGGCGGGCAAAGGGTACGAGCAGTACTTC
d_gene: .; v_gene: TRBV14; j_gene: TRBJ2-3; abundance: .; len: 16; CDR3aa: CASSQDRNWGADTQYF; CDR3nt: TGTGCCAGCAGCCAAGACAGGAACTGGGGCGCAGATACGCAGTATTTT
d_gene: TRBD2; v_gene: TRBV19; j_gene: TRBJ2-3; abundance: .; len: 13; CDR3aa: CATLAGGLDTQYF; CDR3nt: TGTGCCACTTTAGCGGGGGGGCTCGATACGCAGTATTTT
d_gene: .; v_gene: TRBV5-4; j_gene: TRBJ2-7; abundance: .; len: 12; CDR3aa: CASSYDPEEQYF; CDR3nt: TGTGCCAGCAGTTACGACCCGGAGGAGCAGTACTTC
d_gene: .; v_gene: TRBV19; j_gene: TRBJ2-5; abundance: .; len: 14; CDR3aa: CASRRGDSQETQYF; CDR3nt: TGTGCCAGTAGACGGGGGGACAGCCAAGAGACCCAGTACTTC
d_gene: .; v_gene: TRBV9; j_gene: TRBJ2-2; abundance: .; len: 17; CDR3aa: CASSTRQGRPNTGELFF; CDR3nt: TGTGCCAGCAGCACTCGCCAAGGCAGGCCGAACACCGGGGAGCTGTTTTTT
d_gene: TRBD1; v_gene: TRBV7-9; j_gene: TRBJ1-6; abundance: .; len: 14; CDR3aa: CASSLGQGDSPLHF; CDR3nt: TGTGCCAGCAGCTTGGGACAGGGTGATTCACCCCTCCACTTT
d_gene: .; v_gene: TRBV21-1; j_gene: TRBJ1-4; abundance: .; len: 17; CDR3aa: CASRKWLAKVHNEKLFF; CDR3nt: TGTGCCAGCAGAAAGTGGCTAGCCAAGGTGCATAATGAAAAACTGTTTTTT
d_gene: .; v_gene: TRBV5-1; j_gene: TRBJ2-1; abundance: .; len: 15; CDR3aa: CASSLEGGSFNEQFF; CDR3nt: TGCGCCAGCAGCTTGGAAGGGGGGAGCTTCAATGAGCAGTTCTTC
d_gene: .; v_gene: TRBV7-9; j_gene: TRBJ2-1; abundance: .; len: 13; CDR3aa: CASSYSGGDEQFF; CDR3nt: TGTGCCAGCAGCTACTCGGGGGGCGATGAGCAGTTCTTC
d_gene: TRBD2; v_gene: TRBV4-2; j_gene: TRBJ2-7; abundance: .; len: 13; CDR3aa: CASWAGGPGEQYF; CDR3nt: TGTGCCAGCTGGGCGGGGGGGCCCGGCGAGCAGTACTTC
d_gene: TRBD1; v_gene: TRBV18; j_gene: TRBJ2-7; abundance: .; len: 15; CDR3aa: CASSPLGDRSYEQYF; CDR3nt: TGTGCCAGCTCACCCCTCGGGGACAGGTCCTACGAGCAGTACTTC
d_gene: .; v_gene: TRBV19; j_gene: TRBJ1-2; abundance: .; len: 16; CDR3aa: CASSIWGIGGDYGYTF; CDR3nt: TGTGCCAGTAGTATCTGGGGTATCGGCGGGGACTATGGCTACACCTTC
d_gene: .; v_gene: TRBV14; j_gene: TRBJ1-2; abundance: .; len: 13; CDR3aa: CASSPGQQGGYTF; CDR3nt: TGTGCCAGCAGCCCCGGACAACAAGGAGGCTACACCTTC